This record covers a single T cell receptor (beta chain). Its recognized antigen is unknown. Base quality data are lacking; no much larger clone is found one base away. This sample was included in a study of cytomegalovirus exposure and HLA in healthy donors (dated by TCRdb to about 2017). With regard to the full study: An earlier analysis of about 560 of the donors reported about 260 Gb of sequence data and 90 million to 120 million unique TCR beta sequences obtained from roughly 180 million T cells. An earlier analysis of fewer than 750 of the donors used high-throughput TCR beta sequencing to judge whether each TCR beta V gene segment behaved as functional or pseudogenic. Rather than using new phenotypic data, the later analysis identified candidate immune exposures from TCR beta sequences and from how often those sequences occurred across donors. Of the 300 to 500 genotyped donors, 65% to 90% were placed in the genetic ancestry cluster associated with self-reported Caucasian donors. Every discovery cohort repertoire had been produced on one sequencing platform. About 330 gigabases of sequencing data and around 85 million unique TCR sequences made up an early release that covered under 750 HLA-typed donors. Donor age, sex, ethnicity and CMV serostatus were compiled together with the repertoire data. Among some 400 genotyped donors of the cohort, an average of about 240,000 unique TCR beta nucleotide sequences was sequenced per donor, of which roughly 17% were non-productive. High-throughput TCR immunosequencing, statistical association of individual TCRs with disease status, and machine learning were combined to predict cytomegalovirus infection status. The number of typed donors differed by locus: about 620-640 for A, B, C, DRB1 and DQB1; 500 to 550 for DQA1; roughly 600 for DPA1; and some 430 for DPB1. A later genetic analysis used genome-wide SNP genotypes for 398 of the 666 donors, treating that subset as a discovery cohort. A few DR-DQ haplotypes were handled as single units for association and clustering because linkage in the cohort was strong. The aim of the study was to test whether cataloging public T cell receptors could identify signatures of past pathogen exposure. The T cell repertoires of several hundred subjects were profiled by immunosequencing and related to cytomegalovirus serostatus. To study patterns of TCR occurrence, a later analysis re-analyzed previously published TCR beta repertoires from around 660 donors and added high-resolution HLA genotyping. HLA typing included class I and class II loci at four-digit resolution. In addition to the first cohort of 650 to 750 subjects, a separate validation cohort of 130 or so different subjects was used. The research as a whole found: Most TCR sequences were seen in very few donors, while some public TCRs were found in many individuals. Because counts were too low, 15 to 20 rarely observed V segments, including chromosome 9 orphons, were excluded from the earlier analysis of several hundred of the donors. According to the authors, the approach could potentially be generalized to other disease states and immunological phenotypes. In vitro tests confirmed that a few of the cytomegalovirus-associated TCR beta chains recognize cytomegalovirus antigens. CMV serostatus was the only immune exposure information available for the cohort. Correlated functional status among segregating V segments might be attributable to linkage disequilibrium, but an unknown experimental factor could not be ruled out. In an earlier analysis of 587 of the donors, most TCR beta V segments appeared in productive rearrangements about 87% or about 30% of the time, broadly matching IMGT annotations. In the study, some 180 TCR beta chains were listed as associated with cytomegalovirus. Compared with equally common non-associated chains, HLA-associated TCR beta chains in a later analysis were more clonally expanded and had lower generation probabilities. V-gene and J-gene trimming of TCR beta chains was associated with a missense DCLRE1C variant in a later genetic analysis, and the association was replicated in an independent cohort. In both the original and validation cohorts, the classifier was reported to diagnose cytomegalovirus status with high specificity and sensitivity. According to a later analysis, parvovirus B19, influenza, CMV and Epstein-Barr virus appeared linked to several top co-occurrence clusters. Strong co-occurrence of HLA alleles, especially DR and DQ, made assigning TCR associations to individual alleles difficult. In a later analysis, some 18,000 TCR beta sequences were associated with specific HLA alleles at a false discovery rate of 0.05. The sequencing pipeline was judged likely to have produced a cluster of highly shared sequence variants as a technical artifact. Some IMGT-functional V segments, including TRBV6-2 and TRBV6-3, could not be told apart with the 87-base-pair reads, so those segments were excluded. A further reported finding was that TCR beta sequences accurately predicted the HLA-A and HLA-B alleles for most subjects in the first cohort. In a later analysis, most CMV-associated TCR beta chains were found to appear HLA-restricted, with HLA associations seemingly driven largely by CMV exposure. This cohort had only TCR beta chains sequenced, and the lack of alpha or paired-chain data limited which features could be detected. Compared with the approximately 600-donor mean, donors in an Asian-associated ancestry cluster had fewer N-insertions in productive TCRs, according to a later genetic analysis. Because HLA typing was missing for some donors at each locus, association tests included only the typed subset. According to a later analysis, TCR association rates differed among HLA loci, with DRB1 alleles showing the most associated TCRs and HLA-C alleles showing the fewest. The presence/absence analyses assumed that sequencing depth was roughly uniform across donors, and that assumption may not be true.

Library generation was performed with the immunoSEQ multiplex PCR assay. For the multiplex PCR, a mixture combining 60 forward primers for TCR Vbeta segments and 13 reverse primers for TCR Jbeta segments was used. Amplification of the CDR3 region of rearranged TCR beta genes was performed with a multiplex PCR assay on genomic DNA. On the Illumina HiSeq System, the amplified TCR beta libraries were sequenced as 87-base-pair reads. The authors processed their data as follows. In a later analysis, approximately 74 million unique TCR beta chains were counted across the roughly 670 repertoires, and roughly 11 million of these chains were shared by at least two donors. A nearest-neighbor algorithm error-corrected the raw reads and collapsed the reads into unique sequences, merging closely related sequences to remove PCR and sequencing errors. Alignment of CDR3 sequences to IMGT reference sequences was used to assign V, D and J gene segments. Each retained sequence needed at least a six-nucleotide match to both a V gene segment and a J gene segment. A rearrangement counted as productive if the CDR3 had no stop codons and remained in frame with V and J, and every other rearrangement counted as non-productive. Following IMGT convention, CDR3 was defined as the stretch from the second conserved V-encoded cysteine up to the conserved J-encoded phenylalanine. Sequences without an unambiguous match to a single V gene segment were excluded from the earlier analysis of about 600 of the donors. In an earlier analysis of roughly 600 of the donors, a V segment was called functional when productive rearrangements were above 56.7%, and segregating when the standard deviation between donors exceeded 5%. A statistical classification framework was built for diagnosing cytomegalovirus status from the catalog of TCR beta chain sequences. V and J gene assignment, in a later analysis, came from comparing TCR nucleotide sequences with IMGT/GENE-DB human TR gene sequences. The TCRdist pipeline was used in a later analysis to assign CDR3 sequences and most-parsimonious VDJ recombination scenarios. In a later analysis, each TCR beta chain was defined by its CDR3 amino acid sequence together with its V-gene family, and reads without a unique V-gene family were excluded. In a later analysis, 450 to 600 highly shared, low-generation-probability nucleotide sequences were removed to address suspected cross-contamination and a sequencing artifact. A later analysis calculated a clonal expansion index for each public chain from normalized within-repertoire ranks of inferred template counts. A later analysis computed generation probabilities with a VDJ recombination model fitted to out-of-frame rearrangements, and checked the results against IGoR. In a later analysis, hypergeometric tests were used to score TCR-TCR, TCR-HLA and TCR-CMV co-occurrence, with a repertoire-size bias correction applied to TCR pairs. To estimate false discovery rates, a later analysis permuted the HLA or CMV assignments 20 times. A later analysis grouped co-occurring TCRs with DBSCAN, adding TCRdist sequence similarity when clustering within HLA-allele-positive subsets. Repertoires with fewer than 30,000 or more than 120,000 public chains were left out of co-occurrence clustering, as were five repertoires with anomalous nucleotide sharing. TCRdb carries this immuneACCESS record with in-frame sequences only. Its versions omit some clonotypes, under half of them owing to an unresolved V gene in the studies checked, with the rest unexplained. Clone size and V and J calls were adopted from that table, with D and trimming inferred from the DNA. Within this sample are over 130,000 clones, with 79% of them counted one time only. Together, the top ten hold roughly 6% of the sample.

The junction shows trimming of 3 bases on V and 5 bases on J, and the gene matches do not reach 5 bases of it. The CDR3 runs 14 residues from the cysteine to the phenylalanine. Just CDR3 DNA is preserved here, 42 bases in frame from base 1. For CDR1 and CDR2, the germline V gene lists SGHRS and YFSETQ. The cohort consisted of some 730 healthy bone marrow donors. Cohort members were all nominally healthy when sampled, although unrecorded immune exposures were likely present. The donor was CMV seropositive and was included in the group of 290 or so seropositive cohort members. Each donor provided a peripheral blood sample, and peripheral blood mononuclear cells were used for TCR beta sequencing. The Qiagen DNeasy Blood Extraction Kit was used to extract genomic DNA from the blood cell samples.

Sequences were obtained from PBMCs. The V gene is TRBV5-1 and the J gene is TRBJ2-7; TRBD2 aligns with 10 central bases. The source of this sequence is a man between 45 and 60 years old in good health and CMV-seropositive. CDR3 sequence: CASSSGLAAHEQYF. The DNA reads as follows: TGCGCCAGCAGCTCCGGACTAGCGGCCCACGAGCAGTACTTC.